The 18 T cell receptor beta chains below come from one sample, sequenced in a study of control samples from healthy donors and cancer patients. Repertoires were generated with immunoSEQ multiplex PCR, while TCRdb's copy carries only in-frame clones and drops some. Of about 140,000 clones in the sample, about nine tenths are singletons; the top ten hold just over 8.5%. The specimen sequenced was blood. These receptors came from a woman aged 30 to 39 in good health.

The chain couples TRBV10-3 to TRBJ2-7; D is undetermined. This CDR3 is 12 amino acids long. V shed 4 bases and J shed 5 bases, with 9 bases lying between them. CDR1 ENHRY and CDR2 SYGVKD come from the germline V gene. CDR3 loop: CAISVIRDEQYF. CDR3 in DNA: TGTGCCATCAGTGTGATTCGCGACGAGCAGTACTTC.

The sample holds one count of this clone. This rearrangement joins TRBV7-6 to TRBJ1-5, with D tentatively TRBD1 (5 bases). V lost 3 bases to trimming and J lost 3 bases, with 21 bases between them. Germline V CDR1 and CDR2: SGHVS, FNYEAQ. The CDR3 spans 18 residues. The CDR3 coding sequence is TGTGCCAGCAGCTTTCTCACCAACGGGCAGGGAGTCAATCAGCCCCAGCATTTT. This gives the protein CASSFLTNGQGVNQPQHF.

This chain uses TRBV6-6 with TRBJ2-1; D might be TRBD2 (6 bases). The V gene lost 0 bases and the J gene lost 7 bases, with 10 bases spanning the gap. CDR1 MNHNY and CDR2 SVGAGI come from the germline V gene (reference sequence). The CDR3 runs to 14 residues. The CDR3 sequence is CASSYSTGSNEQFF. CDR3 bases: TGTGCCAGCAGTTACTCGACCGGGAGTAATGAGCAGTTCTTC.

With respect to this clone: Other DNA sequences of this sample code for an identical CDR3. The chain has TRBV2 and TRBJ2-7; D is unresolved. CDR1 is SNHLY, CDR2 FYNNEI, per germline. The CDR3 loop spans 11 amino acids. Trimming took 6 bases from V and 3 from J, leaving 6 bases between them. The CDR3 sequence is CASRASYEQYF. DNA for the CDR3: TGTGCCAGCAGGGCTAGCTACGAGCAGTACTTC.

The V gene is TRBV28, the J gene TRBJ2-5; D gene uncertain. Between the trimmed V and J ends, which lost 4 bases and 4 bases, there was a span of 4 bases. Germline lookup yields CDR1 MDHEN and CDR2 SYDVKM. The CDR3 is 11 amino acids. CDR3 loop: CASSSPETQYF. The CDR3 nucleotides are TGTGCCAGCAGTTCACCAGAGACCCAGTACTTC.

The rearrangement links TRBV3-1 (or the pseudogene TRBV3-2) to TRBJ1-1; D is possibly TRBD1 (6 bases). The CDR3 is 16 residues long. The V gene lost 2 bases and the J gene lost 3 bases, with 16 bases spanning the gap. Germline assignment: CDR1 LGHDT and CDR2 YNNKEL (reference sequence). Here the CDR3 reads CASSQQQGQRDTEAFF. The CDR3 region has the DNA TGTGCCAGCAGCCAACAGCAAGGACAGAGGGACACTGAAGCTTTCTTT.

V usage is TRBV7-8 and J usage is TRBJ1-5, with 11 bases lining up with TRBD1. The CDR3 sequence is 17 residues long. V lost 4 bases, J lost 4 bases, and 9 bases stayed unmatched. Germline CDR1 is SGHVS and CDR2 is FQNEAQ. DNA for the CDR3: TGTGCCAGCAGCTCCCCGGGACAGGGGGGGAAGAATCAGCCCCAGCATTTT. It translates to CASSSPGQGGKNQPQHF.

In its sample, this clone was seen once. J is TRBJ1-2 and V is TRBV19, with TRBD1 identical over 7 bases. V was pared by 5 bases and J by 3 bases, with 9 bases of the junction left unmatched. CDR1 and CDR2 from the germline V gene are LNHDA and SQIVND (reference sequence). The CDR3 is made up of 15 amino acids. The CDR3 loop is CASSSRGQRYYGYTF. The CDR3, as DNA: TGTGCCAGTAGTTCGCGGGGACAGCGCTACTATGGCTACACCTTC.

This chain joins TRBV11-2 and TRBJ1-1; D uncertain. V was shortened by 3 bases and J by 4 bases, with 9 bases between the two germline ends. The V gene's germline CDR1 is SGHAT and CDR2 FQNNGV. This CDR3 comprises 13 residues. The CDR3 DNA is TGTGCCAGCAGCTTGTCGATGGGCACTGAAGCTTTCTTT. It translates to CASSLSMGTEAFF.

The V call is TRBV4-2, the J call TRBJ2-7; perhaps TRBD1 as D (6 bases). Germline values: CDR1 LGHNA, CDR2 YNFKEQ. Trimming cost V 0 bases and J 7 bases, with 16 bases left between them. This CDR3 spans 15 amino acids. The CDR3 spells CASSQDLVGTLEQYF. CDR3 coding DNA: TGTGCCAGCAGCCAAGATCTTGTTGGGACACTAGAGCAGTACTTC.

The genes are TRBV27 and TRBJ2-7; D may correspond to TRBD1 or TRBD2 (5 bases each). The CDR3 extends over 14 amino acids. The germline V gene encodes CDR1 MNHEY and CDR2 SMNVEV (reference sequence). Trimming cost V 4 bases and J 2 bases, with 12 bases left between them. CDR3 residues: CASSSRDRAYEQYF. The DNA of the CDR3 is TGTGCCAGCAGTTCCCGGGACCGCGCCTACGAGCAGTACTTC.

V and J are TRBV7-2 and TRBJ2-7; D possibly corresponds to TRBD2 (6 bases). V dropped 1 base and J dropped 6 bases, with 16 bases sitting between them. Germline CDR1 reads SGHTA; CDR2 reads FQGNSA. The CDR3 is 15 residues long. This CDR3 is CASSLVDASAGEQYF. The CDR3, as DNA: TGTGCCAGCAGCTTAGTGGACGCTAGCGCGGGCGAGCAGTACTTC.

This clone has only a few counts. CDR3 amino acids: CASSATGDRQPQHF. The CDR3 bases are TGTGCCAGCAGTGCAACAGGGGATCGGCAGCCCCAGCATTTT. The rearrangement links TRBV27 to TRBJ1-5, with 7 bases lining up with TRBD1. J lost 7 bases, V lost 5 bases, and 8 bases had no gene match. This CDR3 is built from 14 residues. Germline-derived CDR1 and CDR2 are MNHEY and SMNVEV (reference sequence).

V gene TRBV11-3 combines with J gene TRBJ2-7, with a tentative D call TRBD2 (7 bases). CDR3 size: 14 residues. Germline values: CDR1 SGHNT, CDR2 YENEEA. Trimming took 5 bases from V and 5 from J, leaving 16 bases between them. This CDR3 reads CASSRGGAGDEQYF. CDR3 coding DNA: TGTGCCAGCAGCAGGGGGGGAGCAGGGGACGAGCAGTACTTC.

The gene calls are TRBV5-6 and TRBJ2-7; possible D gene TRBD2, 5 bases. Germline V gene lookup returns CDR1 SGHDT and CDR2 YYEEEE. This CDR3 region has 15 residues. Trimming took off 4 bases at V and 4 bases at J, with 18 bases between the two ends. The CDR3 sequence is CASSPPAAGTYEQYF. CDR3 nucleotide sequence: TGTGCCAGCAGCCCTCCCGCGGCGGGTACGTACGAGCAGTACTTC.

This rearrangement joins TRBV27 to TRBJ1-1; 9 bases are shared with TRBD1. Trimming removed 4 bases from V and 0 bases from J; junction bases left unmatched: 12. The CDR3 spans 18 residues. In germline, CDR1 is MNHEY, CDR2 SMNVEV (reference sequence). CDR3 region: CASSYAPPGQGLNTEAFF. The DNA for the CDR3 is TGTGCCAGCAGTTATGCCCCACCGGGACAGGGTTTGAACACTGAAGCTTTCTTT.

This clone was found a few times. V gene TRBV11-3 combines with J gene TRBJ1-2; 8 bases map to TRBD1. The trim removed 4 bases at V and 6 bases at J, leaving 10 bases unmatched. Germline assignment: CDR1 SGHNT and CDR2 YENEEA. This CDR3 has 15 residues. CDR3 sequence (DNA): TGTGCCAGCAGCTCCCGAAGGGCAGGGGGCCATGGCTACACCTTC. Its translation is CASSSRRAGGHGYTF.

The genes are TRBV19 and TRBJ1-1; 12 bases match TRBD1. Germline CDR1 reads LNHDA; CDR2 reads SQIVND (reference sequence). The CDR3 spans 15 residues. The J segment lost 5 bases and the V segment lost 6 bases, leaving 7 bases of the junction unmatched. The CDR3: CASRGQGARETEAFF. CDR3 DNA: TGTGCCAGTAGGGGACAGGGGGCCCGGGAGACTGAAGCTTTCTTT.